The sequence of this T cell receptor beta chain was determined in a study of Graves' ophthalmopathy and Graves' hyperthyroidism (dated by TCRdb to about 2018). For context, the study as a whole: Peripheral blood was collected before any treatment was given, at the time of initial diagnosis. TCR beta repertoire signatures were used to distinguish Graves' ophthalmopathy from Graves' hyperthyroidism and to predict progression to ophthalmopathy. In total, around 140 blood samples were TCR-sequenced: some 40 ophthalmopathy, some 80 hyperthyroidism and roughly 17 hyperthyroidism-to-ophthalmopathy patients. To explore V-J signatures distinguishing ophthalmopathy from hyperthyroidism, a discovery set of 100 patients (fewer than 45 ophthalmopathy, some 57 stable hyperthyroidism) was enrolled. An independent validation cohort comprised some 18 hyperthyroidism patients and over 15 patients who later progressed from hyperthyroidism to ophthalmopathy. In over 5 hyperthyroidism patients, the T-cell repertoires found in thyroid tissue were compared with those found in blood. Following sampling, methimazole starting at 30 mg daily was administered to hyperthyroidism patients, and high-dose intravenous methylprednisolone was administered to ophthalmopathy patients. The roughly 100 discovery patients were divided at random into training and test sets in a 7:3 ratio.

Hyperthyroidism was defined as stable when no progression to ophthalmopathy occurred within 18 months of follow-up. Hyperthyroidism patients were newly diagnosed, with disease duration under 2 months, and aged 18 to 65 years. Anyone with other autoimmune diseases, uncontrolled infections, pregnancy or lactation was excluded from the study. Clinical symptoms, serum thyroxine, TRAb, thyroid ultrasound and orbital computed tomography were used for diagnosis. PBMCs were isolated from 10 ml of fresh peripheral blood by Ficoll-Paque density gradient centrifugation. Trizol reagent was used to extract the total RNA, and its quality was then checked on an Agilent 2100 Bioanalyzer. TCR beta CDR3 regions were amplified from RNA transcripts for repertoire sequencing. The first round of RT-PCR was done with HTBI primers and the Qiagen OneStep RT-PCR kit, and was followed by a second round of multiplex PCR, then size selection and purification. The libraries underwent paired-end sequencing with 100 bp reads on an Illumina HiSeq2000. As for how the authors treated the data: SOAPnuke was used for read processing, and reads with adapters, uncalled bases, a mean Phred below 15, or no exact constant-primer or identifier match were discarded. COPE v1.2.5 was used to merge high-quality paired reads. Clonotypes were defined as unique nucleotide sequences and were aligned to IMGT TRB V, D and J references using MiTCR v1.1. The analysis was limited to V-J combinations with a frequency above 0.0001, which together covered 99.2% of repertoires. A TCR clonal expansion and chaos score per V-J combination was defined as the ratio of F50 clonal expansion to chaos observed in the TCRdist matrix. Welch's t-statistics and random forest were used to reduce the features to about 12 V-J combinations, which were then used as input to a naive Bayes classifier. The similarity between thyroid and blood repertoires was quantified using the Morisita-Horn index. The public reads were reanalyzed by TCRdb: fastp trimming at Q25, MiXCR alignment, in-frame beta chains only. Rows are combined by CDR3 protein, so each entry shows the most common genes and DNA. The V and J calls and clone size come from TCRdb's table, not from the authors' own analysis. Counted in this sample were some 410,000 distinct CDR3 sequences; roughly 21% of them appeared once. The ten top clones hold around 3% of the sample.

What the authors observed across the whole study: In validation, the model predicted ophthalmopathy progression with about 71% sensitivity and 72.22% specificity; more than ten predicted patients were CT-confirmed with GO in a median of 6.5 months. Among expanded thyroid clonotypes with frequency above 0.001, most also showed up in blood, which suggests that blood repertoires may reflect the thyroid immune response. In cross-validation, the 13-signature model distinguished ophthalmopathy from stable hyperthyroidism with 87.88% sensitivity and about 81% specificity, while in the test set the corresponding values were approximately 79% and 70%. Sample size was not statistically predetermined, and group allocation was not concealed from the investigators.

The cysteine opens and the phenylalanine closes a CDR3 of 15 amino acids. The sequence is cut down to CDR3 DNA, 45 bases in frame from base 1. V is shortened by 5 bases, J by 2 bases, and the region joining them spans 16 bases. About this clonotype: What this receptor recognizes is not known. Base qualities are not provided; no much larger clone lies one nucleotide away.

The clonotype originates from a woman aged 18-29 years with stable Graves' hyperthyroidism. Donor details come from another sample of the same person, matched by shared clones. The rearranged segments are TRBV12-3 or TRBV12-4 and TRBJ2-7; perhaps TRBD1 is the D gene, with 6 bases matching. Sequenced sample: peripheral blood. CDR3 sequence: CASSHQMDRTYEQYF. The nucleotide sequence reads as follows: TGTGCCAGCAGTCACCAGATGGACAGAACCTACGAGCAGTACTTC.